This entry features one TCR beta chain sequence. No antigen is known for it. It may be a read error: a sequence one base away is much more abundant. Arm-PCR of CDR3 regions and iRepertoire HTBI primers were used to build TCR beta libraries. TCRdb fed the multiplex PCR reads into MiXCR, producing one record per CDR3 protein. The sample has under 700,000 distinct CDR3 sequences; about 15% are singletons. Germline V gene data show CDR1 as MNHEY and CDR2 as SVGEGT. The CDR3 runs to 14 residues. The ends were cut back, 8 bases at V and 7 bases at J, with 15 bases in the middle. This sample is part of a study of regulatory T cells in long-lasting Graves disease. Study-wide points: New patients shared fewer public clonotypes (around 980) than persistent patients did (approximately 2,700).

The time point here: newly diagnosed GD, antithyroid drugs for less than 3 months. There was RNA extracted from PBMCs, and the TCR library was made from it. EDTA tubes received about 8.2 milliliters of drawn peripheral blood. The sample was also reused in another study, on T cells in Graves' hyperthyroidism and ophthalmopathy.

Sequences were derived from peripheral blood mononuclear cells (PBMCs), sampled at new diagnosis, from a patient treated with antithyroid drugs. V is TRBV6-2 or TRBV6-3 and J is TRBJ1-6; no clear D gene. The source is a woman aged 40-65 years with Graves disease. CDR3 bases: TGTGCCAGCGGCATAGGGTTGGGAAATTCACCCCTCCACTTT. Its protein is CASGIGLGNSPLHF.